This T cell receptor beta chain was identified during a study of identical twins. This clonotype was recorded many times. What it binds is not known. TCRdb re-analysed the 5' RACE reads in MiXCR, keeping a single row per CDR3 protein. The data contain around 250,000 distinct CDR3 sequences, 6.5% of them singletons. General study findings and limits: The models systematically underestimated how much out-of-frame TCR alpha was shared in monozygotic twins.

The CDR3 has 13 amino acids. With 4 bases removed from V and 5 bases from J, the gap between germline ends came to 11 bases. Germline CDR1 and CDR2: MNHEY and SVGEGT. A further study also used this sample, focusing on T cells expressing NK-cell markers. That work states: Cells sorted as CD3+CD56+NKG2C+, CD3+CD56+NKG2C- and CD3+CD56-NKG2C+ T cells supplied the TCR beta repertoires.

Sequencing was carried out using CD8+ T cells sorted from blood. This sequence originates from a woman aged 18-29 years in good health. V usage is TRBV6-2 or TRBV6-3 and J usage is TRBJ1-1; D unresolved. CDR3 DNA: TGTGCCAGCAGTTCCGCAGAGGTAACTGAAGCTTTCTTT. This gives the protein CASSSAEVTEAFF.